This is a list of T cell receptor beta chains from one sample in a study of T cells in tumors and immune-related adverse events. TCRdb keeps only in-frame clones here, not all; method: immunoSEQ multiplex PCR. The sample includes about 22,000 clones, 85% to 95% of them seen just once. Specimen: lymph node tissue, collected from a patient treated with anti-PD-1 therapy. These receptors were obtained from a female donor with metastatic renal cell carcinoma. CDR3s include the opening cysteine and the closing phenylalanine or tryptophan. The D gene is left open where the match is weak. Only some rows state a clone size, as once, few, many or a class for expanded clones.

D gene: TRBD2
J gene: TRBJ2-2
clone size: -
V gene: TRBV4-2
CDR3 protein: CASSQDSSGGPTGELFF
CDR3 DNA: TGTGCCAGCAGCCAAGATTCTAGCGGGGGGCCCACCGGGGAGCTGTTTTTT

D gene: -
J gene: TRBJ1-5
clone size: -
V gene: TRBV21-1
CDR3 protein: CANRDRGLYSNQPQHF
CDR3 DNA: TGTGCCAACCGGGACAGGGGACTTTATAGCAATCAGCCCCAGCATTTT

D gene: TRBD2
J gene: TRBJ2-1
clone size: -
V gene: TRBV5-1
CDR3 protein: CASTRTVAGVNEQFF
CDR3 DNA: TGCGCCAGCACCCGCACCGTAGCGGGGGTAAATGAGCAGTTCTTC

D gene: -
J gene: TRBJ2-7
clone size: -
V gene: TRBV6-1
CDR3 protein: CASSVGALYEQYF
CDR3 DNA: TGTGCCAGCAGTGTGGGGGCCCTTTACGAGCAGTACTTC

D gene: TRBD2
J gene: TRBJ2-2
clone size: -
V gene: TRBV30
CDR3 protein: CAWTKGLAGTQTGELFF
CDR3 DNA: TGTGCCTGGACCAAGGGACTAGCGGGAACGCAAACCGGGGAGCTGTTTTTT

D gene: TRBD2
J gene: TRBJ2-3
clone size: -
V gene: TRBV28
CDR3 protein: CASSFPSTSGRSTDTQYF
CDR3 DNA: TGTGCCAGCAGTTTCCCCTCGACTAGCGGGAGGTCAACAGATACGCAGTATTTT

D gene: -
J gene: TRBJ1-2
clone size: -
V gene: TRBV5-4
CDR3 protein: CASSLAPWGNYGYTF
CDR3 DNA: TGTGCCAGCAGCTTGGCGCCCTGGGGTAACTATGGCTACACCTTC

D gene: -
J gene: TRBJ1-3
clone size: -
V gene: TRBV5-1
CDR3 protein: CASSLDGTPSGNTIYF
CDR3 DNA: TGCGCCAGCAGCTTGGATGGAACACCATCTGGAAACACCATATATTTT

D gene: TRBD2
J gene: TRBJ2-5
clone size: -
V gene: TRBV19
CDR3 protein: CASSPSRSAGAETQYF
CDR3 DNA: TGTGCCAGTAGTCCGAGCCGCTCAGCGGGAGCAGAGACCCAGTACTTC

D gene: TRBD1
J gene: TRBJ2-2
clone size: -
V gene: TRBV5-4
CDR3 protein: CASSRDRVNTGELFF
CDR3 DNA: TGTGCCAGCAGCCGCGACAGGGTAAACACCGGGGAGCTGTTTTTT

D gene: TRBD1
J gene: TRBJ1-2
clone size: -
V gene: TRBV5-1
CDR3 protein: CASKRTGLGYGYTF
CDR3 DNA: TGCGCCAGCAAACGGACAGGGTTAGGCTATGGCTACACCTTC

D gene: TRBD2
J gene: TRBJ2-7
clone size: -
V gene: TRBV10-1
CDR3 protein: CASSPTSGSYEQYF
CDR3 DNA: TGCGCCAGCAGTCCAACTAGCGGCTCCTACGAGCAGTACTTC

D gene: TRBD2
J gene: TRBJ2-7
clone size: -
V gene: TRBV11-3
CDR3 protein: CASSSSGSSYEQYF
CDR3 DNA: TGTGCCAGCAGCTCTAGCGGTAGCTCCTACGAGCAGTACTTC

D gene: TRBD1
J gene: TRBJ1-1
clone size: -
V gene: TRBV19
CDR3 protein: CASNPLGDRENTEAFF
CDR3 DNA: TGTGCCAGTAACCCATTGGGGGACAGGGAGAACACTGAAGCTTTCTTT

D gene: TRBD1
J gene: TRBJ2-7
clone size: -
V gene: TRBV7-2
CDR3 protein: CASSFTRQGALRHF
CDR3 DNA: TGTGCCAGCAGCTTTACCCGACAGGGCGCCCTCCGGCACTTC

D gene: -
J gene: TRBJ2-3
clone size: -
V gene: TRBV18
CDR3 protein: CASSPERTDTQYF
CDR3 DNA: TGTGCCAGCTCACCCGAACGCACAGATACGCAGTATTTT

D gene: -
J gene: TRBJ1-4
clone size: -
V gene: TRBV6-1
CDR3 protein: CASSKARGEGFNEKLFF
CDR3 DNA: TGTGCCAGCAGTAAAGCGCGGGGCGAAGGGTTTAATGAAAAACTGTTTTTT

D gene: -
J gene: TRBJ2-3
clone size: -
V gene: TRBV6-5
CDR3 protein: CASLRGEFTDTQYF
CDR3 DNA: TGTGCCAGCCTTAGGGGGGAATTCACAGATACGCAGTATTTT

D gene: TRBD2
J gene: TRBJ2-3
clone size: -
V gene: TRBV6-1
CDR3 protein: CASSGTSSTDTQYF
CDR3 DNA: TGTGCCAGCAGTGGGACTAGCAGCACAGATACGCAGTATTTT

D gene: -
J gene: TRBJ1-1
clone size: -
V gene: TRBV15
CDR3 protein: CATGGITEAFF
CDR3 DNA: TGTGCCACCGGGGGGATCACTGAAGCTTTCTTT

D gene: -
J gene: TRBJ2-3
clone size: -
V gene: TRBV2
CDR3 protein: CASSDMGRGQWQDTQYF
CDR3 DNA: TGTGCCAGCAGTGACATGGGGAGGGGACAGTGGCAGGATACGCAGTATTTT

D gene: TRBD2
J gene: TRBJ2-7
clone size: -
V gene: TRBV4-1
CDR3 protein: CASSQDLGIHSSGRVYEQYF
CDR3 DNA: TGCGCCAGCAGCCAAGATCTAGGGATCCACTCTAGCGGGAGGGTCTACGAGCAGTACTTC

D gene: TRBD2
J gene: TRBJ2-1
clone size: -
V gene: TRBV19
CDR3 protein: CASSIGGLAGVINEQFF
CDR3 DNA: TGTGCCAGTAGTATAGGGGGACTAGCGGGAGTAATCAATGAGCAGTTCTTC

D gene: TRBD1
J gene: TRBJ1-6
clone size: -
V gene: TRBV2
CDR3 protein: CASQGQGGSPLHF
CDR3 DNA: TGTGCCAGCCAGGGACAGGGGGGATCACCCCTCCACTTT

D gene: -
J gene: TRBJ1-5
clone size: -
V gene: TRBV19
CDR3 protein: CASSNQAGGNQPQHF
CDR3 DNA: TGTGCCAGTAGTAACCAGGCGGGGGGCAATCAGCCCCAGCATTTT

D gene: -
J gene: TRBJ1-3
clone size: -
V gene: TRBV7-2
CDR3 protein: CASSIGTGNTIYF
CDR3 DNA: TGTGCCAGCAGTATCGGCACTGGAAACACCATATATTTT

D gene: TRBD1
J gene: TRBJ2-7
clone size: -
V gene: TRBV4-1
CDR3 protein: CASSPEWTGSYEQYF
CDR3 DNA: TGCGCCAGCAGCCCGGAATGGACAGGGTCCTACGAGCAGTACTTC

D gene: -
J gene: TRBJ1-1
clone size: -
V gene: TRBV6-5
CDR3 protein: CASSSPTGQLEAFF
CDR3 DNA: TGTGCCAGCAGTTCCCCCACCGGACAGCTTGAAGCTTTCTTT

D gene: -
J gene: TRBJ1-2
clone size: -
V gene: TRBV11-3
CDR3 protein: CASSREGIYGYTF
CDR3 DNA: TGTGCCAGCAGCCGGGAGGGAATCTATGGCTACACCTTC

D gene: -
J gene: TRBJ1-1
clone size: -
V gene: TRBV6-6
CDR3 protein: CASSLWGTEAFF
CDR3 DNA: TGTGCCAGCAGTTTGTGGGGCACTGAAGCTTTCTTT

D gene: TRBD2
J gene: TRBJ2-2
clone size: -
V gene: TRBV7-2
CDR3 protein: CASTQTSGDTGELFF
CDR3 DNA: TGTGCCAGCACTCAGACTAGCGGGGACACCGGGGAGCTGTTTTTT

D gene: TRBD1
J gene: TRBJ1-1
clone size: -
V gene: TRBV19
CDR3 protein: CASSLVLGTGGTEAFF
CDR3 DNA: TGTGCCAGTAGTTTGGTCCTAGGGACAGGGGGCACTGAAGCTTTCTTT

D gene: -
J gene: TRBJ2-6
clone size: -
V gene: TRBV5-1
CDR3 protein: CASSLDRANVLTF
CDR3 DNA: TGCGCCAGCAGCTTGGACAGGGCCAACGTCCTGACTTTC

D gene: -
J gene: TRBJ2-3
clone size: -
V gene: TRBV5-6
CDR3 protein: CASSTGTQISTDTQYF
CDR3 DNA: TGTGCCAGCAGCACCGGGACCCAAATTAGCACAGATACGCAGTATTTT

D gene: -
J gene: TRBJ2-5
clone size: -
V gene: TRBV9
CDR3 protein: CASSVYWSYQETQYF
CDR3 DNA: TGTGCCAGCAGCGTTTACTGGTCCTACCAAGAGACCCAGTACTTC

D gene: TRBD1
J gene: TRBJ2-5
clone size: -
V gene: TRBV15
CDR3 protein: CATSRDGGTGGLRKTQYF
CDR3 DNA: TGTGCCACCAGCAGAGATGGAGGGACAGGGGGCTTGAGGAAGACCCAGTACTTC

D gene: -
J gene: TRBJ2-1
clone size: -
V gene: TRBV6-5
CDR3 protein: CASSFGGSGHNEQFF
CDR3 DNA: TGTGCCAGCAGTTTCGGCGGGTCGGGCCACAATGAGCAGTTCTTC

D gene: -
J gene: TRBJ1-2
clone size: -
V gene: TRBV29-1
CDR3 protein: CSVSGANYGYTF
CDR3 DNA: TGCAGCGTAAGCGGAGCTAACTATGGCTACACCTTC

D gene: -
J gene: TRBJ1-1
clone size: -
V gene: TRBV27
CDR3 protein: CASKGIRPNTEAFF
CDR3 DNA: TGTGCCAGCAAAGGAATTCGACCCAACACTGAAGCTTTCTTT

D gene: -
J gene: TRBJ1-3
clone size: -
V gene: TRBV28
CDR3 protein: CASSLGNTIYF
CDR3 DNA: TGTGCCAGCAGTTTGGGAAACACCATATATTTT

D gene: -
J gene: TRBJ2-5
clone size: -
V gene: TRBV5-4
CDR3 protein: CASSLGLAEQETQYF
CDR3 DNA: TGTGCCAGCAGCTTGGGCTTAGCGGAACAAGAGACCCAGTACTTC

D gene: TRBD2
J gene: TRBJ2-7
clone size: -
V gene: TRBV19
CDR3 protein: CASRNGLVDSEQYF
CDR3 DNA: TGTGCCAGTAGGAACGGACTAGTAGACTCCGAGCAGTACTTC

D gene: -
J gene: TRBJ1-2
clone size: -
V gene: TRBV12-5
CDR3 protein: CASGSYGVTNYGYTF
CDR3 DNA: TGTGCTAGTGGTAGCTATGGGGTGACCAACTATGGCTACACCTTC

D gene: TRBD1
J gene: TRBJ2-2
clone size: -
V gene: TRBV5-1
CDR3 protein: CASSLVGTGTGELFF
CDR3 DNA: TGCGCCAGCAGCTTGGTGGGGACAGGCACCGGGGAGCTGTTTTTT

D gene: TRBD1
J gene: TRBJ1-1
clone size: -
V gene: TRBV28
CDR3 protein: CASSADREENTEAFF
CDR3 DNA: TGTGCCAGCAGTGCGGACAGGGAGGAGAACACTGAAGCTTTCTTT

D gene: TRBD1
J gene: TRBJ1-1
clone size: -
V gene: TRBV2
CDR3 protein: CASGGQGNTEAFF
CDR3 DNA: TGTGCCAGCGGTGGACAGGGGAACACTGAAGCTTTCTTT

D gene: TRBD2
J gene: TRBJ2-3
clone size: -
V gene: TRBV7-2
CDR3 protein: CASSSRLAGVTDTQYF
CDR3 DNA: TGTGCCAGCAGCTCACGACTAGCGGGGGTAACAGATACGCAGTATTTT

D gene: TRBD1
J gene: TRBJ2-7
clone size: -
V gene: TRBV5-4
CDR3 protein: CASSLAFGTGHDEQYF
CDR3 DNA: TGTGCCAGCAGCTTGGCTTTCGGGACAGGGCATGACGAGCAGTACTTC

D gene: -
J gene: TRBJ2-3
clone size: -
V gene: TRBV19
CDR3 protein: CATQVFARTDTQYF
CDR3 DNA: TGTGCCACCCAGGTCTTCGCTAGAACAGATACGCAGTATTTT

D gene: TRBD1
J gene: TRBJ1-2
clone size: -
V gene: TRBV27
CDR3 protein: CASRTPARDRMTNYGYTF
CDR3 DNA: TGTGCCAGCCGCACCCCAGCCAGGGACAGGATGACTAACTATGGCTACACCTTC

D gene: -
J gene: TRBJ2-1
clone size: -
V gene: TRBV6-1
CDR3 protein: CASSESYYNEQFF
CDR3 DNA: TGTGCCAGCAGTGAAAGTTATTACAATGAGCAGTTCTTC

D gene: -
J gene: TRBJ1-1
clone size: -
V gene: TRBV6-4
CDR3 protein: CASSTTAMNTEAFF
CDR3 DNA: TGTGCCAGCAGTACGACAGCAATGAACACTGAAGCTTTCTTT

D gene: TRBD1
J gene: TRBJ1-1
clone size: -
V gene: TRBV25-1
CDR3 protein: CASSGQGARIPEAFF
CDR3 DNA: TGTGCCAGCAGTGGACAGGGGGCTAGAATACCTGAAGCTTTCTTT

D gene: TRBD1
J gene: TRBJ1-1
clone size: once
V gene: TRBV4-2
CDR3 protein: CASSLQGGNTEAFF
CDR3 DNA: TGTGCCAGCAGCCTACAGGGGGGGAACACTGAAGCTTTCTTT

D gene: -
J gene: TRBJ2-7
clone size: -
V gene: TRBV5-1
CDR3 protein: CASRLWGRGDEQYF
CDR3 DNA: TGCGCCAGCAGGTTATGGGGGCGAGGTGACGAGCAGTACTTC

D gene: -
J gene: TRBJ2-7
clone size: -
V gene: TRBV2
CDR3 protein: CASTGVLAYEQYF
CDR3 DNA: TGTGCCAGCACTGGGGTCTTAGCCTACGAGCAGTACTTC

D gene: -
J gene: TRBJ2-5
clone size: -
V gene: TRBV9
CDR3 protein: CASSVIGNQETQYF
CDR3 DNA: TGTGCCAGCAGCGTCATAGGGAACCAAGAAACCCAGTACTTC

D gene: TRBD2
J gene: TRBJ2-7
clone size: few
V gene: TRBV4-2
CDR3 protein: CASSQATSGGYEQYF
CDR3 DNA: TGTGCCAGCAGCCAAGCGACTAGCGGTGGATACGAGCAGTACTTC

D gene: -
J gene: TRBJ1-1
clone size: -
V gene: TRBV18
CDR3 protein: CASSPPGGATEAFF
CDR3 DNA: TGTGCCAGCTCACCACCAGGGGGGGCCACTGAAGCTTTCTTT

D gene: -
J gene: TRBJ2-4
clone size: -
V gene: TRBV28
CDR3 protein: CASSPLSAGWVNIQYF
CDR3 DNA: TGTGCCAGCAGTCCTCTTTCGGCAGGGTGGGTAAACATTCAGTACTTC